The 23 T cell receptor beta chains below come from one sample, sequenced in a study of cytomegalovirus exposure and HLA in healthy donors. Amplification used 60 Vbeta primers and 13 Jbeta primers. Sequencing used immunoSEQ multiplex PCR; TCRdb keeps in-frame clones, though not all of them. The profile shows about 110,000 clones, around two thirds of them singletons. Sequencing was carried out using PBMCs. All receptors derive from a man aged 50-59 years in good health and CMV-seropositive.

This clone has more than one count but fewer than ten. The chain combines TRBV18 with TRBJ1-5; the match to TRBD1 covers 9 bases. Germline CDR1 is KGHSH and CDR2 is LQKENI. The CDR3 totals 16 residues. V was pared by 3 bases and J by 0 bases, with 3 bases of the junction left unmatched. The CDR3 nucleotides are TGTGCCAGCTCACCGGGACAGGGATATAGCAATCAGCCCCAGCATTTT. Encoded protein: CASSPGQGYSNQPQHF.

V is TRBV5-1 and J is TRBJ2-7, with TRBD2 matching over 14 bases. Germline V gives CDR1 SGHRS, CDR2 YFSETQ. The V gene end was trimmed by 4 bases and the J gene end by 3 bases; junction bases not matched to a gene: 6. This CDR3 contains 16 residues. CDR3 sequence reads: CASSPGLAGEVYEQYF. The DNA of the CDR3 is TGCGCCAGCAGCCCGGGACTAGCGGGAGAGGTCTACGAGCAGTACTTC.

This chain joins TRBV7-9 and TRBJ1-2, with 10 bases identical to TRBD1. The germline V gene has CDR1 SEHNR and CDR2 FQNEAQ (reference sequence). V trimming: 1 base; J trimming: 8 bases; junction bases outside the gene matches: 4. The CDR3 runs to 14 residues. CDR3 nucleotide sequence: TGTGCCAGCAGCTTAGGGACAGGGGGAGGAGGCTACACCTTC. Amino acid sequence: CASSLGTGGGGYTF.

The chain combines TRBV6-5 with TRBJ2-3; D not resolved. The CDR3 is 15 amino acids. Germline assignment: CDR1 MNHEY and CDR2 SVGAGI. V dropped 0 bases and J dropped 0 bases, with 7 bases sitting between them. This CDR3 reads CASSYSLVSTDTQYF. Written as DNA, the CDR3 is TGTGCCAGCAGTTACTCCCTAGTTAGCACAGATACGCAGTATTTT.

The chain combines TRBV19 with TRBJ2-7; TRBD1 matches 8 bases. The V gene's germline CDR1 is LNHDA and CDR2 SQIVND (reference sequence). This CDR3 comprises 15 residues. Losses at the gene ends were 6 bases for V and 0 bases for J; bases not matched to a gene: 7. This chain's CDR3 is CASSINGQGSYEQYF. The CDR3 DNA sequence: TGTGCCAGTAGCATCAACGGACAGGGCTCCTACGAGCAGTACTTC.

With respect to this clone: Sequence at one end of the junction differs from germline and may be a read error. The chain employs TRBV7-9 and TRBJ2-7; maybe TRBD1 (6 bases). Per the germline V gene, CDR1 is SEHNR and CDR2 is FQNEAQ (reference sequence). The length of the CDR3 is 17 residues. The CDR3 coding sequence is TGTTCCAGCAGCTTAGGTGGCGGGTGGGGGCCTTTCGACGAGCAGTACTTC. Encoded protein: CSSSLGGGWGPFDEQYF.

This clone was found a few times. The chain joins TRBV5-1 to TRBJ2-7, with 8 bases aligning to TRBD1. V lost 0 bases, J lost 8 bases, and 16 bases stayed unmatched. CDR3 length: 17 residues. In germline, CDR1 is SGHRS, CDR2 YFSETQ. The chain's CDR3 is CASSLASGGGELTKQYF. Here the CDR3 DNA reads TGCGCCAGCAGCTTGGCTTCAGGGGGCGGAGAGCTTACGAAGCAGTACTTC. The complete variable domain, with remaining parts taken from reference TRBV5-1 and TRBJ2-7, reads KAGVTQTPRYLIKTRGQQVTLSCSPISGHRSVSWYQQTPGQGLQFLFEYFSETQRNKGNFPGRFSGRQFSNSRSEMNVSTLELGDSALYLCASSLASGGGELTKQYFGPGTRLTVT.

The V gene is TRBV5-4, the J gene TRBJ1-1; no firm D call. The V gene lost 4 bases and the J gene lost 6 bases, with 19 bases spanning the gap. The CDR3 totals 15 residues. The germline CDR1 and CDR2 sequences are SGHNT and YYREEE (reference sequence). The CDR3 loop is CASSLQHEGRPEAFF. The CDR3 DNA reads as TGTGCCAGCAGCCTGCAGCACGAGGGTCGCCCTGAAGCTTTCTTT.

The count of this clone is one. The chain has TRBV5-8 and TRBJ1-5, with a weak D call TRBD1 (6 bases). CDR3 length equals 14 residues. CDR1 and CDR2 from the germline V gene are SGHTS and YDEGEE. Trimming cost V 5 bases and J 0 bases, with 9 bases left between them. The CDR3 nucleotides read TGTGCCAGCAGGCAGGGGCTTAGCAATCAGCCCCAGCATTTT. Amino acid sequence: CASRQGLSNQPQHF. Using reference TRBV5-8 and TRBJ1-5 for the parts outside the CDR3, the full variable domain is EAGVTQSPTHLIKTRGQQATLRCSPISGHTSVYWYQQALGLGLQFLLWYDEGEERNRGNFPPRFSGRQFPNYSSELNVNALELEDSALYLCASRQGLSNQPQHFGDGTRLSIL.

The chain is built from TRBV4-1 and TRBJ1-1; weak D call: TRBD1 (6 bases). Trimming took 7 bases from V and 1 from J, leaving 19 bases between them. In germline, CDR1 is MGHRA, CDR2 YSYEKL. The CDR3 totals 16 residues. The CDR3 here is CASIHQVRGRNTEAFF. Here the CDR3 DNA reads TGCGCCAGCATTCACCAGGTTAGGGGGAGGAACACTGAAGCTTTCTTT.

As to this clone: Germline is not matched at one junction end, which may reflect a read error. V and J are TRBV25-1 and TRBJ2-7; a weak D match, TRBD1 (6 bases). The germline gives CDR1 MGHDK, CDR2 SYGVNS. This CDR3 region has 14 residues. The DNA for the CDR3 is TGTGCCAGCAGTGGACTTGACAGGACTCCCCCCCCAGACTTC. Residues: CASSGLDRTPPPDF.

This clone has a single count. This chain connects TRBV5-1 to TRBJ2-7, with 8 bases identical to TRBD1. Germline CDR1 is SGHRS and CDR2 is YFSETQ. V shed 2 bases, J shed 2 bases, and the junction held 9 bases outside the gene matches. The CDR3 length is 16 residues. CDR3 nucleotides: TGCGCCAGCAGCTTTACAGGGGGTAAGAGTCCCTACGAGCAGTACTTC. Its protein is CASSFTGGKSPYEQYF. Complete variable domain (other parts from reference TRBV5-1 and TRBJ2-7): KAGVTQTPRYLIKTRGQQVTLSCSPISGHRSVSWYQQTPGQGLQFLFEYFSETQRNKGNFPGRFSGRQFSNSRSEMNVSTLELGDSALYLCASSFTGGKSPYEQYFGPGTRLTVT.

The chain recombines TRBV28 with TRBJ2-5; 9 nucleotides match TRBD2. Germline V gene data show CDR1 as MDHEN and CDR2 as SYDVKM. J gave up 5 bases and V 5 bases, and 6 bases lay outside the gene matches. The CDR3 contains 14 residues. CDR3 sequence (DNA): TGTGCCAGCAGTCCTCCTAGCGGGGAGGAGACCCAGTACTTC. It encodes CASSPPSGEETQYF.

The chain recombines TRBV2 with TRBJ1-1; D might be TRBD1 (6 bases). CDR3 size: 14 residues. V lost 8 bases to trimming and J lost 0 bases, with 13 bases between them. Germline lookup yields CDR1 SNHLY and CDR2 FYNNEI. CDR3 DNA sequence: TGTGCCAGCGCCTGGACAGAAATGAACACTGAAGCTTTCTTT. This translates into CASAWTEMNTEAFF.

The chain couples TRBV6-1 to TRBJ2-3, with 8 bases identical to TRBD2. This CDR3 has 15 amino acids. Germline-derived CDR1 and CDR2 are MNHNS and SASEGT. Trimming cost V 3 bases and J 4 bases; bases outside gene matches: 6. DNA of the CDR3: TGTGCCAGCAGTGATACGCCAGCGGGAGCAGATACGCAGTATTTT. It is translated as CASSDTPAGADTQYF.

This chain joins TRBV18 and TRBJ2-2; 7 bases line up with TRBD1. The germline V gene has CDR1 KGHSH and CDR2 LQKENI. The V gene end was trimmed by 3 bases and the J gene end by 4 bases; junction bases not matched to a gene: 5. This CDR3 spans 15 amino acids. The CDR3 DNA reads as TGTGCCAGCTCACCTGGACAGGCGAGCACCGGGGAGCTGTTTTTT. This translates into CASSPGQASTGELFF. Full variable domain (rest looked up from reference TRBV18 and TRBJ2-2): NAGVMQNPRHLVRRRGQEARLRCSPMKGHSHVYWYRQLPEEGLKFMVYLQKENIIDESGMPKERFSAEFPKEGPSILRIQQVVRGDSAAYFCASSPGQASTGELFFGEGSRLTVL.

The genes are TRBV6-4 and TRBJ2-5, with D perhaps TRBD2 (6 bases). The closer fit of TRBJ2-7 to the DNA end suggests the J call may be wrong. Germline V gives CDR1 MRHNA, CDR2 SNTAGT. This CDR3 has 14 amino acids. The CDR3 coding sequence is TGTGCCAGCAGTGACCGACTAGGAGGGCTCGAGCAGTACTTC. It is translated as CASSDRLGGLEQYF.

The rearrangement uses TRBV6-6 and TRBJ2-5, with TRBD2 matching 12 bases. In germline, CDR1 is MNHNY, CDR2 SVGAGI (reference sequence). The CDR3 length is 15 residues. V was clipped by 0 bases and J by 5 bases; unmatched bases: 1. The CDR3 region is CASSYSTSGGETQYF. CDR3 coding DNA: TGTGCCAGCAGTTACTCGACTAGCGGGGGTGAGACCCAGTACTTC.

CDR3 sequence: CASSPIGQYTEAFF. CDR3 coding DNA: TGTGCCAGCAGCCCGATAGGACAGTACACTGAAGCTTTCTTT. V is TRBV21-1 and J is TRBJ1-1; TRBD1 is the table's D call, not checked against the DNA. TRBV21-1 is listed as a pseudogene. The CDR3 has 14 residues.

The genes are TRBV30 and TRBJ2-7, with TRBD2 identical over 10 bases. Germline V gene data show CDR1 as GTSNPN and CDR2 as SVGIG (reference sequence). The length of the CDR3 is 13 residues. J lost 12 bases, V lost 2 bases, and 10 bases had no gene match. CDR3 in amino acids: CAWSYSGGLWRYF. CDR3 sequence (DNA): TGTGCCTGGAGTTATAGCGGGGGGCTTTGGCGGTACTTC.

The CDR3 sequence is CASSEYGSEQYF. The CDR3 DNA is TGTGCCAGCAGTGAATACGGGTCCGAGCAGTACTTC. The genes are TRBV2 and TRBJ2-7; D call uncertain. The V gene's germline CDR1 is SNHLY and CDR2 FYNNEI. This CDR3 spans 12 amino acids. Between the trimmed V and J ends, which lost 2 bases and 6 bases, there was a span of 8 bases.

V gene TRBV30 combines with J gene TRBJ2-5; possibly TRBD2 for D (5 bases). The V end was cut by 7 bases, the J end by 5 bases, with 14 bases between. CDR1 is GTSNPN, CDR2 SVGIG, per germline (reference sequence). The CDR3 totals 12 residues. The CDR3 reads CALSVTGETQYF. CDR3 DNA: TGTGCCTTAAGTGTTACGGGGGAGACCCAGTACTTC.

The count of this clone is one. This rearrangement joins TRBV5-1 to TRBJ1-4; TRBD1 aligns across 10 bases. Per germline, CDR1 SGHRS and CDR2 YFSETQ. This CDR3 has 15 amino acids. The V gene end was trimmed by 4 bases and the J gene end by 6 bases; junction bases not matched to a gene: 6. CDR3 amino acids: CASSQTGGADEKLFF. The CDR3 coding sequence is TGCGCCAGCAGCCAGACAGGGGGCGCGGATGAAAAACTGTTTTTT. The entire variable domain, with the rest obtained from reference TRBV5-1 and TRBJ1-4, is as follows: KAGVTQTPRYLIKTRGQQVTLSCSPISGHRSVSWYQQTPGQGLQFLFEYFSETQRNKGNFPGRFSGRQFSNSRSEMNVSTLELGDSALYLCASSQTGGADEKLFFGSGTQLSVL.